This T cell receptor beta chain derives from a study of T cell responses to AZD1222 COVID-19 vaccine. Per the germline V gene, CDR1 is LGHNA and CDR2 is YNFKEQ. There are 14 residues in the CDR3. Trimming left V 6 bases short and J 5 bases short, with 14 bases between. This table comes from immunoSEQ multiplex PCR, and its TCRdb copy is limited to in-frame clones, with some not included. The sample includes some 170,000 clones, around nine tenths seen only once; the top ten take 2.6%. Sequencing was performed on peripheral blood, taken on day 0 of AZD1222 vaccination. The clonotype was recovered from an adult in good health. The chain uses TRBV4-2 and TRBJ2-1, with D maybe TRBD1 (6 bases). CDR3 region: CASSQLDSDNEQFF. The CDR3 bases are TGTGCCAGCAGTCAGCTGGACAGCGACAATGAGCAGTTCTTC.